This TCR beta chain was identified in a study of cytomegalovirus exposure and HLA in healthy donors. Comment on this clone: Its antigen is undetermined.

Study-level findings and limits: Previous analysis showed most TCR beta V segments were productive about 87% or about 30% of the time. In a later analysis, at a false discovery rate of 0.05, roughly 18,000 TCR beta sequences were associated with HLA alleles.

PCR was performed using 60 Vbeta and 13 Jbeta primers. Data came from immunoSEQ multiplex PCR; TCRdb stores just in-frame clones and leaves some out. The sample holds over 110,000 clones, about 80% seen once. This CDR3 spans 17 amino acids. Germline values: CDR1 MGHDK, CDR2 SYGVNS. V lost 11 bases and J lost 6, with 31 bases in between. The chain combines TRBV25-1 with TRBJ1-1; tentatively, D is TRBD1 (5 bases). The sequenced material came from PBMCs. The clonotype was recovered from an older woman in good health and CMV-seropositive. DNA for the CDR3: TGTGCCCCCAGGGTCGAATCGCCTAGGAGAAAGGGGCCTGAAGCTTTCTTT. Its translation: CAPRVESPRRKGPEAFF.